The text below deals with one TCR beta chain. The antigen is unknown. The assay was run at deep level. Sorted-subset replicate PCR reactions were performed with around 200 ng DNA, corresponding to 25,000 to 35,000 T cell genomes. Clones were sequenced by immunoSEQ multiplex PCR, and TCRdb holds only the in-frame ones, with some missing. The sample has over 850,000 clones, about four fifths seen once. The CDR3 runs 15 residues. In germline, CDR1 is SGHAT, CDR2 FQNNGV. V lost 1 base, J lost 6 bases, and 14 bases lay in between. The source of the sample is a study of shared clonotypes between healthy human individuals. Study-level findings and limits: Measured sharing among donors was expected to vary with sequencing depth.

The sequence came from a man younger than 35 in good health. Some clones in this sample may be carry-over from other donors' samples. Material for sequencing was memory CD4+ T cells from PBMCs. Subset described: CD45RA-negative fraction. The chain links TRBV11-2 to TRBJ2-3; no clear D. CDR3 coding DNA: TGTGCCAGCAGCTTAGGCCTCTTAGCTGGGGATACGCAGTATTTT. This gives the protein CASSLGLLAGDTQYF.